The clone carrying this T cell receptor (beta chain) has only a few counts. What it binds is unknown. The record originates from a study of CD8 T cells in ankylosing spondylitis. General study results and limits: In ankylosing spondylitis blood, a motif of eight highly homologous TCR beta variants appeared characteristic.

V shed 8 bases and J shed 2 bases, with 12 bases lying between them. The length of the CDR3 is 13 residues. The authors made TCR beta libraries by quantitative 5'-RACE with molecular barcodes. Each CDR3 protein gets one entry after TCRdb re-called the 5' RACE reads with MiXCR. The table includes a few hundred thousand distinct CDR3 sequences, around 18% detected once. Source material: blood, either unsorted or a sorted T cell fraction (not recorded which). The receptor was derived from a male donor with ankylosing spondylitis or in good health (not recorded which). This rearrangement joins TRBV12-3 or TRBV12-4 to TRBJ2-5; tentatively, D is TRBD1 (6 bases). The CDR3 DNA reads TGTGCCAGCGCCAGGGGTATGCAAGAGACCCAGTACTTC. Its translation is CASARGMQETQYF.